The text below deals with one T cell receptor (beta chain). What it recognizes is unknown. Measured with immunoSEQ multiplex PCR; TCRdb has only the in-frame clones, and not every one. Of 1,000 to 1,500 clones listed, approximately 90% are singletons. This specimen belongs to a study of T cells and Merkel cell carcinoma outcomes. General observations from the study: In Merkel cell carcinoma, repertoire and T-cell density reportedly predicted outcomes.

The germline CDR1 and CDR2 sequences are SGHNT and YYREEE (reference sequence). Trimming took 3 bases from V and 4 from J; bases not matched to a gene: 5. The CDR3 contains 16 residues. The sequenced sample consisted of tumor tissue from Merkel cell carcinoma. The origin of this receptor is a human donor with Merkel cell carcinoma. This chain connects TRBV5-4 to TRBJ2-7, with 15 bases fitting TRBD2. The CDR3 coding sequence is TGTGCCAGCAGCTCCGGACTAGCGGGAGGGCCGTACGAGCAGTACTTC. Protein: CASSSGLAGGPYEQYF.